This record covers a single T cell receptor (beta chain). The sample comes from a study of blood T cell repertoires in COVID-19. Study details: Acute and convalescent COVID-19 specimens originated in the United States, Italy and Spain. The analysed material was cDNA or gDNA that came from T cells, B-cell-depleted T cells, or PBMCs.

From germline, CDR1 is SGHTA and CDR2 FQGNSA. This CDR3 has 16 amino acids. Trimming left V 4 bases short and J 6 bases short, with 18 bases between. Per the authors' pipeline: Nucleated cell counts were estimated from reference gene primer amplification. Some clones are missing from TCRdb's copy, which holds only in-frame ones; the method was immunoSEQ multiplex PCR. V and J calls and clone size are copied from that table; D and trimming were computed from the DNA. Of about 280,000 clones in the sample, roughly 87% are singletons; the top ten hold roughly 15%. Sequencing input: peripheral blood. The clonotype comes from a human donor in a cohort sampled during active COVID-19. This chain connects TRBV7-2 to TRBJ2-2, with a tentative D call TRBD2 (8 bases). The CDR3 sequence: CASSSGGTVSAGELFF. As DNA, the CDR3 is TGTGCCAGCAGCTCGGGGGGGACAGTATCGGCCGGGGAGCTGTTTTTT.